These 9 T cell receptor beta chains came from one sample sequenced in a study of T-cell memory formation after mild COVID-19. TCRdb analysed the 5' RACE reads with MiXCR anew, one entry per CDR3 protein. The repertoire holds around 450,000 distinct CDR3 sequences, with approximately 25% as singletons. The sample taken for sequencing was PBMCs or a T cell subset sorted from them (not recorded which). The receptors were sampled from an adult woman who had mild COVID-19 (a few samples of this study predate the infection). Cell type and time point are not known.

The CDR3 nucleotides read TGTGCCAGCACCTTGGACGGTGTACACGAGCAGTACTTC. Residues: CASTLDGVHEQYF. This chain uses TRBV11-2 with TRBJ2-7, with unresolved D. CDR3 length equals 13 residues. Trimming removed 7 bases at V and 5 bases at J, with 15 bases between. The germline CDR1 and CDR2 sequences are SGHAT and FQNNGV.

This clonotype turned up a few times. V usage is TRBV7-3 and J usage is TRBJ2-7, with 8 bases identical to TRBD1. The length of the CDR3 is 16 residues. V shed 5 bases and J 1 base; nucleotides not matched to a gene: 10. Germline CDR1 reads SGHTA; CDR2 reads FQGTGA. CDR3 nucleotide sequence: TGTGCCAGCAGCCCCAACTCAGGGGGCCCTTCCTACGAGCAGTACTTC. Translating it yields CASSPNSGGPSYEQYF.

This clonotype turned up a few times. The chain employs TRBV5-1 and TRBJ2-1; 9 bases line up with TRBD1. The CDR3 is 16 amino acids. Germline CDR1 SGHRS, CDR2 YFSETQ. The J segment lost 3 bases and the V segment lost 3 bases, leaving 7 bases of the junction unmatched. CDR3 loop: CASSSYRDRDYNEQFF. The CDR3 region has the DNA TGCGCCAGCAGCTCCTACCGGGACAGGGACTACAATGAGCAGTTCTTC.

V usage is TRBV4-1 and J usage is TRBJ2-5, with D possibly being TRBD2 (6 bases). The CDR3 has 15 residues. Deletions cut 0 bases from V and 5 bases from J, with 13 bases between. The germline V gene has CDR1 MGHRA and CDR2 YSYEKL. CDR3: CASSQEGGGGETQYF. CDR3 DNA: TGCGCCAGCAGCCAAGAAGGTGGGGGAGGTGAGACCCAGTACTTC.

V and J are TRBV7-9 and TRBJ2-7, with 8 bases identical to TRBD2. Looked up from germline, CDR1 is SEHNR and CDR2 is FQNEAQ (reference sequence). The CDR3 covers 18 residues. V lost 3 bases to trimming and J lost 0 bases; unmatched junction nucleotides: 13. CDR3 sequence reads: CASSFPKRELRSSYEQYF. The CDR3 DNA is TGTGCCAGCAGCTTTCCCAAGCGGGAGCTAAGGAGCTCCTACGAGCAGTACTTC.

Only a few counts were recorded for this clonotype. This chain joins TRBV13 and TRBJ1-1; 7 bases match TRBD1. V lost 3 bases and J lost 3; bases outside the gene matches: 4. The germline V gene encodes CDR1 PRHDT and CDR2 FYEKMQ (reference sequence). The CDR3 consists of 14 residues. CDR3 nucleotides: TGTGCCAGCAGCTTCGGACAGGAGTACACTGAAGCTTTCTTT. Translation: CASSFGQEYTEAFF.

This chain uses TRBV7-9 with TRBJ2-7, with D perhaps assigned TRBD1 or TRBD2 (5 bases each). Per germline, CDR1 SEHNR and CDR2 FQNEAQ (reference sequence). Trimming took off 2 bases at V and 7 bases at J, with 12 bases between the two ends. The CDR3 runs to 13 residues. The DNA for the CDR3 is TGTGCCAGCAGCTTACGAGGGACCTCGGAGCAGTACTTC. Translating gives CASSLRGTSEQYF.

This clonotype came up many times. V is TRBV6-2 or TRBV6-3 and J is TRBJ1-2; D is perhaps TRBD1 (5 bases). Germline V CDR1 and CDR2: MNHEY, SVGEGT. This CDR3 comprises 12 residues. V was pared by 7 bases and J by 5 bases, with 11 bases between. As DNA, the CDR3 is TGTGCCAGCAATGGCAGGGCGTATGGCTACACCTTC. Protein sequence: CASNGRAYGYTF.

This clonotype has only a few counts. The rearrangement links TRBV27 to TRBJ2-5; tentative D call: TRBD2 (6 bases). The CDR3 length is 13 residues. The ends were cut back, 8 bases at V and 2 bases at J, with 12 bases in the middle. Per the germline V gene, CDR1 is MNHEY and CDR2 is SMNVEV (reference sequence). DNA for the CDR3: TGTGCCAGCGGAGGGATATCACAAGAGACCCAGTACTTC. Its translation: CASGGISQETQYF.